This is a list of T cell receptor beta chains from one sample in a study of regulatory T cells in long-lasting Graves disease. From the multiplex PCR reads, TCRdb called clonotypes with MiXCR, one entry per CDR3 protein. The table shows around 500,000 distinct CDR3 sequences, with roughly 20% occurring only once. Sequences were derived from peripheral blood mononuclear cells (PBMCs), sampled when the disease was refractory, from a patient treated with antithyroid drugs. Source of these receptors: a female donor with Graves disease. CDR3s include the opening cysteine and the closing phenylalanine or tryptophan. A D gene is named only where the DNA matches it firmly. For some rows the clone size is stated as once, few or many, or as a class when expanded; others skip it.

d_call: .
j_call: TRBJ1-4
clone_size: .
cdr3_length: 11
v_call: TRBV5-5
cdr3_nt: TGTGCCAGCAGCACTGGTGGTGGACTGTTTTTT
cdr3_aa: CASSTGGGLFF

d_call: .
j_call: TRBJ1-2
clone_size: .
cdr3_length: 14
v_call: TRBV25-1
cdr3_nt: TGTGCCAGCAGTGGGGGGTCTCTTAAGGATGGCTACACCTTC
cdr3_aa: CASSGGSLKDGYTF

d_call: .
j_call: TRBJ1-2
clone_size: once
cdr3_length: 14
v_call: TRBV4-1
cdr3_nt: TGCGCCAGCAGCCAAGATGGGACCGAATATGGCTACACCTTC
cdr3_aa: CASSQDGTEYGYTF

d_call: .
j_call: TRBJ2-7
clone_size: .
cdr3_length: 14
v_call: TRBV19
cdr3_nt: TGTGCCAGTAGTCCCGTGCTGAGGGCCTACGAGCAGTACTTC
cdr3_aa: CASSPVLRAYEQYF

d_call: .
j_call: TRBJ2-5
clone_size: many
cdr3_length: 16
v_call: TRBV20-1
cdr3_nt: TGCAGTGCAAACCTCGGACTACAGGGTTTACAAGAGACCCAGTACTTC
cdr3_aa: CSANLGLQGLQETQYF

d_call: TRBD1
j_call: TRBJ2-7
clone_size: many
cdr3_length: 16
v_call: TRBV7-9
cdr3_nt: TGTGCCAGCAGCTCCCCCCGGACAGGGGAACCATACGAGCAGTACTTC
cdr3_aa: CASSSPRTGEPYEQYF

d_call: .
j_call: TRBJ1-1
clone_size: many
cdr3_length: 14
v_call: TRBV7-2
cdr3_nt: TGTGCCAGCAGCTTTCAACTCGACACTGGGGAAGCTTTCTTT
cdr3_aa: CASSFQLDTGEAFF

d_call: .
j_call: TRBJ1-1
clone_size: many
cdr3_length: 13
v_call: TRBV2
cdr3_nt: TGTGCCAGCACAACCGATGGAAACACTGAAGCTTTCTTT
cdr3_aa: CASTTDGNTEAFF

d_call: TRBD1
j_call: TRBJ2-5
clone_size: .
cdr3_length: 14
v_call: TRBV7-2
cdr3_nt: TGTGCCAGCAGCCCACAGGGGGTTGGGGAGGCCCAGTACTTC
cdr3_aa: CASSPQGVGEAQYF

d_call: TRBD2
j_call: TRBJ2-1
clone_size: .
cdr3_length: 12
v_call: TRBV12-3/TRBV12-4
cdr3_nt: TGTGCCAGCAGTTTTAGCGGGAGACAACAGTTCTTC
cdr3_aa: CASSFSGRQQFF

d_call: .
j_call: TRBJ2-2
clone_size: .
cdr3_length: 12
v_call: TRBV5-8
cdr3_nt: TGTGCCAGCAGCCCGACCGCTGGGGAGCTGTTTTTT
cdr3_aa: CASSPTAGELFF

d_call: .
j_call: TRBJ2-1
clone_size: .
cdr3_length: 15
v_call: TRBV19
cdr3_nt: TGTGCCAGTAGTATAGCTCCGAACGGAGTAGATGAGCAGTTCTTC
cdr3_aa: CASSIAPNGVDEQFF

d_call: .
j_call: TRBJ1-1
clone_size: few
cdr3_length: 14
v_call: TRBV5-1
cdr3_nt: TGCGCCAGCACTCTCCGGGGGCTAAGCACTGAAGCTTTCTTT
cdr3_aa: CASTLRGLSTEAFF

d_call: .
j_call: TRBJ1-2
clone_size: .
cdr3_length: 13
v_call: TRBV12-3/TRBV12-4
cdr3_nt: TGTGCCAGCAGTATGACAGAGAACTATGGCTACACCTTC
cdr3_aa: CASSMTENYGYTF

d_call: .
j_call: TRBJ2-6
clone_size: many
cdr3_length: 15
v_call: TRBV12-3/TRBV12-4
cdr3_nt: TGTGCCAGCAGTTTTGACCCGAGAGGGGCCAACGTCCTGACTTTC
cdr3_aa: CASSFDPRGANVLTF

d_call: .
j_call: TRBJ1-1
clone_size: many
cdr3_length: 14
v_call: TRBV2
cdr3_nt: TGTGCCAGCAGCCCATATCCGGAAGGCACTGAAGCTTTCTTT
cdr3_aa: CASSPYPEGTEAFF

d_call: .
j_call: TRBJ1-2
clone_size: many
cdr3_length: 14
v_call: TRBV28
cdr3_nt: TGTGCCAGCAGTTTAACAAGGGAGACCTATGGCTACACCTTC
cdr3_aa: CASSLTRETYGYTF

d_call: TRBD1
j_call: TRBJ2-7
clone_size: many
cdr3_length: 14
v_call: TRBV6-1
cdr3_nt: TGTGCCAGCAGATGGGGACAGGGACCCTACGAGCAGTACTTC
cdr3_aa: CASRWGQGPYEQYF

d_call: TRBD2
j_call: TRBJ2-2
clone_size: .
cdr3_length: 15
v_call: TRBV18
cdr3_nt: TGTGCCAGCTCACCGAGTGCCGGGAGGCTAGGGGAGCTGTTTTTT
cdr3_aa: CASSPSAGRLGELFF

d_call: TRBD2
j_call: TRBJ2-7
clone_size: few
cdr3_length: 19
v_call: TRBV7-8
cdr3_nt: TGTGCCAGCAGCTTATTAGCGTTCGGCCTAGCGGGAACTCTCTACGAGCAGTACTTC
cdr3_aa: CASSLLAFGLAGTLYEQYF

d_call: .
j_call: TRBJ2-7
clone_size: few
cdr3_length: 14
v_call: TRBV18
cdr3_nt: TGTGCCAGCTCACCCATGGAAACGAGGGCCGAGCAGTACTTC
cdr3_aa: CASSPMETRAEQYF

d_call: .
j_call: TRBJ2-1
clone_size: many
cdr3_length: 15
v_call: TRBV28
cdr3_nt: TGTGCCAGCAGAGGTGGGGGCCAGGGCCGCAATGAGCAGTTCTTC
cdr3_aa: CASRGGGQGRNEQFF

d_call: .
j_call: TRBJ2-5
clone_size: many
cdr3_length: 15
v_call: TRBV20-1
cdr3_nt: TGCAGTGCTGTCCGGGACTGGGATATCCAAGAGACCCAGTACTTC
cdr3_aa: CSAVRDWDIQETQYF

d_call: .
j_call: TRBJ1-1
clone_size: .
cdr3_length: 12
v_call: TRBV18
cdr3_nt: TGTGCCAGCTCACCTTCGGTGACTGAAGCTTTCTTT
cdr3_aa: CASSPSVTEAFF

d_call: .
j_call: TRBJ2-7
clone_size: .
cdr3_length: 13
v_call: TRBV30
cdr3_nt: TGTGCCTGTACTAGACTGAGCTCCTACGAGCAGTACTTC
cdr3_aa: CACTRLSSYEQYF

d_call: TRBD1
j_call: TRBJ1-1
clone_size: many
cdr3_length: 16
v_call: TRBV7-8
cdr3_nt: TGTGCCAGCAGGAGAGGACAGGGGAACCTGAACACTGAAGCTTTCTTT
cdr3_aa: CASRRGQGNLNTEAFF

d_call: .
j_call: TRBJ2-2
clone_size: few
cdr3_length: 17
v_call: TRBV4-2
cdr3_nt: TGTGCCAGCAGCCAAGCAGCTGGCGGGGTCTACACCGGGGAGCTGTTTTTT
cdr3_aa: CASSQAAGGVYTGELFF

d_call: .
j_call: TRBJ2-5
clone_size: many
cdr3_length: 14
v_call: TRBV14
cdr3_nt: TGTGCCAGCAGCCAAGATGCTGGAGAAGAGACCCAGTACTTC
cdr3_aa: CASSQDAGEETQYF

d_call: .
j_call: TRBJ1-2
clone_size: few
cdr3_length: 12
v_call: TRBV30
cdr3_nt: TGTGCCTGGAATCAGGGGAGCTATAGCTACACCTTC
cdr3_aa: CAWNQGSYSYTF

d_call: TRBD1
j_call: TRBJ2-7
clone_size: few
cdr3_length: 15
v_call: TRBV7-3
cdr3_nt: TGTGCCAGCAGTCCCGGACAGGGGGTAACCTACGAGCAGTACTTC
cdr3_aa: CASSPGQGVTYEQYF

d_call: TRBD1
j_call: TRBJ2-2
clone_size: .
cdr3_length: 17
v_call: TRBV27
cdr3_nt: TGTGCCAGCATCTGGTTAAGGGGGCTATCGGACACCGGGGAGCTGTTTTTT
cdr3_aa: CASIWLRGLSDTGELFF

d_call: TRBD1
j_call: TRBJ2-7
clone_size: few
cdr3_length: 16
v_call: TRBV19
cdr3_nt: TGTGCCAGTAGCGATACAGGGGATGGGCGTTCCTACGAGCAGTACTTC
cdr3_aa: CASSDTGDGRSYEQYF

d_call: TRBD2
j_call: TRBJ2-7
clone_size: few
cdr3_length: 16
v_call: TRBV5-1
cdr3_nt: TGCGCCAGCAGCTTGGGTCTGGGCGGGAGCTCCTACGAGCAGTACTTC
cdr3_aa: CASSLGLGGSSYEQYF

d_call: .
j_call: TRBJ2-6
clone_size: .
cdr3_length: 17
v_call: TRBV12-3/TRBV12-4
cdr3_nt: TGTGCCAGCAGTTTAGCTGTAGGGGGCTCTGGGGCCAACGTCCTGACTTTC
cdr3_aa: CASSLAVGGSGANVLTF

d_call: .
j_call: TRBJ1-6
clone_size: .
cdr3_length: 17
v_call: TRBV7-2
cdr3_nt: TGTGCCAGCAGCCGCAGGGGTTTCAGCTCCTATAATTCACCCCTCCACTTT
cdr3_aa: CASSRRGFSSYNSPLHF

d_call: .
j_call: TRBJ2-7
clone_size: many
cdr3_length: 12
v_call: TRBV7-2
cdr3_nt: TGTGCCAGCAGCTCCGCCCGGGGGGAGCAGTACTTC
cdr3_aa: CASSSARGEQYF

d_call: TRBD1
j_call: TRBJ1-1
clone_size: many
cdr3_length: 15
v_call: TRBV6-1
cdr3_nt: TGTGCCAGCAGATATTGGGACAGCAGCGTTGGGTTGGCTTTCTTT
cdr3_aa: CASRYWDSSVGLAFF

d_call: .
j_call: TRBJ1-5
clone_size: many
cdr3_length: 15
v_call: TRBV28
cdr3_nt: TGTGCCAGCAGTTTGTCCGTTTATAGCAATCAGCCCCAGCATTTT
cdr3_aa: CASSLSVYSNQPQHF

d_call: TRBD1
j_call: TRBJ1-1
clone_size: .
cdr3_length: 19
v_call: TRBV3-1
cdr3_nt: TGTGCCAGCAGCCAAGTGGGCCCTCGAGGGGGCGAGGGGGACACTGAAGCTTTCTTT
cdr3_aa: CASSQVGPRGGEGDTEAFF

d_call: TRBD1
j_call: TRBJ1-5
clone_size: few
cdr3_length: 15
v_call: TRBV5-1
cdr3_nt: TGCGCCAGCAGCTTGGGGACAGGGGGCCATCAGCCCCAGCATTTT
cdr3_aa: CASSLGTGGHQPQHF

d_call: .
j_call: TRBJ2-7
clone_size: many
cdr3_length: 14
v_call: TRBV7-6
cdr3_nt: TGCGCCAGCAGCTTACTGGCTAGTAATAACGAGCAGTACTTC
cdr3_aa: CASSLLASNNEQYF

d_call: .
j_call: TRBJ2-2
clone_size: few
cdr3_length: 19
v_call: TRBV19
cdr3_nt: TGTGCCAGTAGTATAAGGGCGGGACGGGTAAACCCGAACACCGGGGAGCTGTTTTTT
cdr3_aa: CASSIRAGRVNPNTGELFF

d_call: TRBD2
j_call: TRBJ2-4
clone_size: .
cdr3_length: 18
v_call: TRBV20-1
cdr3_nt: TGCAGTGCACGCGTGAAAGGGACTAGCGGGTACCAGACGGACATTCAGTACTTC
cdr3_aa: CSARVKGTSGYQTDIQYF

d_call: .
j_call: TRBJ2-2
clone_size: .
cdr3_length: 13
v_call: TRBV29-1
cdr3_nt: TGCAGCGCCTGGACAGGACTAGCCGGGGAGCTGTTTTTT
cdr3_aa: CSAWTGLAGELFF

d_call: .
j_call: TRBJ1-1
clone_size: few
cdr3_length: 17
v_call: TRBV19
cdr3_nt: TGTGCCAGTAGTATAGATGGGAGGTTCCGCGGGAACACTGAAGCTTTCTTT
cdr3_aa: CASSIDGRFRGNTEAFF